Below are 15 T cell receptor beta chains sequenced from a single sample in a study of shared clonotypes between healthy human individuals (dated by TCRdb to the early 2020s). The method behind the library was the immunoSEQ multiplex PCR assay. Held by TCRdb, this immuneACCESS table contains in-frame sequences only and omits some clones. Under half of the omission traces to an unresolved V gene where checked; the cause of the rest is unknown. Within this sample are 2 million to 2.5 million clones, with approximately 94% of them counted one time only. The ten top clones hold approximately 0.13% of the sample. The sample taken for sequencing was naive CD4+ T cells sorted from blood. The cell subset or site label, read with the paper, signifies: CD45RA+ positively selected. The receptors here all came from a man between 18 and 29 years old in good health.

The J gene is TRBJ1-1, the V gene TRBV2; D gene ambiguous. Germline V CDR1 and CDR2: SNHLY, FYNNEI. Trimming cost V 6 bases and J 5 bases, with 16 bases left between them. This CDR3 comprises 14 residues. The CDR3 bases are TGTGCCAGCAGGGGAACCCGGGGAGGGACTGAAGCTTTCTTT. Protein: CASRGTRGGTEAFF.

This chain joins TRBV6-5 and TRBJ1-3; D gene ambiguous. The V gene's germline CDR1 is MNHEY and CDR2 SVGAGI. The CDR3 covers 14 residues. V lost 2 bases and J lost 4, with 9 bases in between. The CDR3: CASSYGVKGNTIYF. In DNA, the CDR3 is TGTGCCAGCAGTTACGGAGTAAAGGGAAACACCATATATTTT.

J is TRBJ2-5 and V is TRBV7-2; no clear D gene. CDR1 SGHTA and CDR2 FQGNSA come from the germline V gene. This CDR3 region has 13 residues. Between the trimmed V and J ends, which lost 5 bases and 4 bases, there was a span of 11 bases. CDR3 sequence: CASSVRWGETQYF. CDR3 DNA: TGTGCCAGCAGCGTACGTTGGGGAGAGACCCAGTACTTC.

About this clone itself: The same CDR3 can be traced to other DNA sequences in this sample. V gene TRBV29-1 combines with J gene TRBJ2-7; possibly TRBD2 for D (6 bases). V lost 4 bases to trimming and J lost 0 bases, with 10 bases between them. The CDR3 runs 13 residues. Germline loops: CDR1 SQVTM, CDR2 ANQGSEA. CDR3: CSVGAGISYEQYF. DNA for the CDR3: TGCAGCGTTGGGGCGGGAATCTCCTACGAGCAGTACTTC.

The chain recombines TRBV5-6 with TRBJ2-7, with D perhaps being TRBD1 or TRBD2 (5 bases each). The CDR3 has 15 residues. Germline V lookup: CDR1 SGHDT, CDR2 YYEEEE. With 2 bases removed from V and 4 bases from J, the gap between germline ends came to 16 bases. CDR3 DNA: TGTGCCAGCAGCTTCCCCCGGGGCGCCGGTTACGAGCAGTACTTC. Translating gives CASSFPRGAGYEQYF.

This chain links TRBV7-2 with TRBJ1-1; D is perhaps TRBD1 (5 bases). Germline V gene sequence: CDR1 SGHTA, CDR2 FQGNSA. This CDR3 region has 12 residues. V gave up 4 bases and J gave up 6 bases, with 9 bases separating them. The CDR3: CASSSDSAEAFF. For the CDR3, the DNA is TGTGCCAGCAGCTCTGACAGCGCTGAAGCTTTCTTT.

CDR3 DNA: TGTGCCAGCTCACCGATGTTTGGGGCGTCCACAGATACGCAGTATTTT. Amino acid sequence: CASSPMFGASTDTQYF. The chain couples TRBV18 to TRBJ2-3, with D possibly matching TRBD1 (5 bases). CDR1 and CDR2 from the germline V gene are KGHSH and LQKENI. The CDR3 runs to 16 residues. Trimming shortened V by 3 bases and J by 2 bases, and 15 bases separated the two germline ends.

The V and J genes are TRBV9 and TRBJ1-4; no clear D gene. V lost 0 bases to trimming and J lost 4 bases, with 13 bases between them. Per the germline V gene, CDR1 is SGDLS and CDR2 is YYNGEE. CDR3 length: 16 residues. The CDR3 DNA reads as TGTGCCAGCAGCGTAGGAGGAATAAGGGTTAATGAAAAACTGTTTTTT. It translates to CASSVGGIRVNEKLFF.

The rearrangement uses TRBV5-4 and TRBJ2-1, with D maybe TRBD2 (7 bases). The CDR3 sequence is 16 residues long. CDR1 and CDR2 (germline): SGHNT, YYREEE (reference sequence). The V end lost 4 bases, the J end lost 0 bases, and 14 bases lay between the germline ends. The CDR3 DNA sequence: TGTGCCAGCAGCCCCAAGGCGGGGGCCTCCTACAATGAGCAGTTCTTC. Protein: CASSPKAGASYNEQFF.

The genes are TRBV7-2 and TRBJ2-1, with D possibly TRBD1 on 6 matching bases. The germline CDR1 and CDR2 sequences are SGHTA and FQGNSA. This CDR3 is built from 15 residues. The germline V and J ends were trimmed by 3 bases and 4 bases, with 13 bases remaining between them. The CDR3 protein is CASSFTGSLYNEQFF. The CDR3 nucleotides are TGTGCCAGCAGCTTTACAGGGTCCCTATACAATGAGCAGTTCTTC.

This clone has only one observation. The chain carries TRBV27 and TRBJ1-5; D not certain. Between the trimmed V and J ends, which lost 5 bases and 5 bases, there was a span of 10 bases. CDR3 length: 13 residues. Germline loops: CDR1 MNHEY, CDR2 SMNVEV (reference sequence). DNA for the CDR3: TGTGCCAGCAGTGCCTACAGAGATCAGCCCCAGCATTTT. It specifies CASSAYRDQPQHF.

This chain uses TRBV11-2 with TRBJ2-1; no clear D gene. Germline CDR1 SGHAT, CDR2 FQNNGV. V was cut by 0 bases and J by 1 base, with 10 bases left in between. This CDR3 spans 16 amino acids. The CDR3 DNA sequence: TGTGCCAGCAGCTTAGATCGGGCCTTATCCTACAATGAGCAGTTCTTC. Residues: CASSLDRALSYNEQFF.

The chain employs TRBV27 and TRBJ2-1, with 10 positions matching TRBD2. The CDR3 runs to 17 residues. Germline lookup yields CDR1 MNHEY and CDR2 SMNVEV (reference sequence). The ends lost 5 bases at V and 2 bases at J; junction bases unmatched: 9. Written as DNA, the CDR3 is TGTGCCAGCAGTCCGAGCCTAGCGGGAGCGCCCTACAATGAGCAGTTCTTC. This translates into CASSPSLAGAPYNEQFF.

The chain links TRBV28 to TRBJ1-1, with D perhaps TRBD1 (5 bases). CDR1 is MDHEN and CDR2 is SYDVKM in the germline V gene. V gave up 7 bases and J gave up 6 bases, with 15 bases separating them. This CDR3 is built from 13 residues. DNA for the CDR3: TGTGCCAGCACGTCAGGGTCGGTGTCTGAAGCTTTCTTT. As protein: CASTSGSVSEAFF.

The chain is built from TRBV12-5 and TRBJ2-5; possible D gene TRBD2, 5 bases. The CDR3 length is 14 residues. Trimming stripped 5 bases from V and 4 bases from J, with 14 bases between. In germline, CDR1 is LGHNT, CDR2 FRNRAP. CDR3: CASGRNRDRETQYF. Here the CDR3 DNA reads TGTGCTAGTGGTAGGAACCGGGATCGAGAGACCCAGTACTTC.